The rows below give T cell receptor beta chains drawn from one sample of a study of cytomegalovirus exposure and HLA in healthy donors. Libraries were prepared by immunoSEQ multiplex PCR; TCRdb keeps only in-frame clonotypes and omits some of them. The repertoire holds fewer than 75,000 clones, roughly three quarters seen once, with roughly 3% in the top ten. Specimen: PBMCs. The receptor set was obtained from a woman between 25 and 40 years old in good health and CMV-seronegative. CDR3s include the opening cysteine and the closing phenylalanine or tryptophan. The D gene is left open where the match is weak. Clone size appears in some rows only: once, few, many, or a class for an expanded clone.

j_call,clone_size,v_call,d_call,cdr3_length,cdr3_nt,cdr3_aa
TRBJ1-1,NA,TRBV11-3,TRBD1,14,TGTGCCAGCAGCTCGACAGGGTCGAATGCTGAAGCTTTCTTT,CASSSTGSNAEAFF
TRBJ1-1,NA,TRBV7-8,NA,12,TGTGCCAGCAGCTTTAGGAACACTGAAGCTTTCTTT,CASSFRNTEAFF
TRBJ2-5,NA,TRBV7-9,NA,15,TGTGCCAGCAGCTTAGCGCGGAGGGGCCAAGAGACCCAGTACTTC,CASSLARRGQETQYF
TRBJ2-3,once,TRBV6-5,TRBD2,15,TGTGCCAGCAGTTACCGGGGGGGGTTTACAGATACGCAGTATTTT,CASSYRGGFTDTQYF
TRBJ2-3,NA,TRBV5-4,NA,16,TGTGCCAGCAGCCCACAGAGGGGGGGAAGCACAGATACGCAGTATTTT,CASSPQRGGSTDTQYF
TRBJ1-1,NA,TRBV11-2,NA,18,TGTGCCAGCAGCTTAGCCCGGGGGGGGTCTGGGATGAACACTGAAGCTTTCTTT,CASSLARGGSGMNTEAFF
TRBJ2-5,few,TRBV5-1,TRBD1,15,TGCGCCAGCAGTCTGGGGACAGGGACCCCAGAGACCCAGTACTTC,CASSLGTGTPETQYF
TRBJ1-1,NA,TRBV18,NA,13,TGTGCCAGCTCACCCCCGGGGGGCACTGAAGCTTTCTTT,CASSPPGGTEAFF
TRBJ2-1,NA,TRBV7-8,NA,19,TGTGCCAGCAGCTTAGTACCCACAACAGGGACGAGGAAAATCAATGAGCAGTTCTTC,CASSLVPTTGTRKINEQFF
TRBJ1-4,NA,TRBV7-9,NA,16,TGTGCCAGCAGCTTAGGCCAGACAGGAGATAATGAAAAACTGTTTTTT,CASSLGQTGDNEKLFF
TRBJ2-5,NA,TRBV19,NA,13,TGTGCCAGTAGTAAGGGGGACCAAGAGACCCAGTACTTC,CASSKGDQETQYF
TRBJ1-2,NA,TRBV7-2,TRBD1,14,TGTGCCAGCAGCGCCGACAGGGCCAACTATGGCTACACCTTC,CASSADRANYGYTF
TRBJ2-3,NA,TRBV5-6,TRBD2,18,TGTGCCAGCAGCCTGGGACTAGCGGGCGCCCCAAGCACAGATACGCAGTATTTT,CASSLGLAGAPSTDTQYF
TRBJ1-1,NA,TRBV6-4,NA,15,TGTGCCAGCAGTGTAGAAGGTTCAGGAGGGACTGAAGCTTTCTTT,CASSVEGSGGTEAFF
TRBJ2-1,NA,TRBV5-4,TRBD2,14,TGTGCCAGCAGCTCACTAGCGGGAGGCAATGAGCAGTTCTTC,CASSSLAGGNEQFF
TRBJ1-1,NA,TRBV13,TRBD1,16,TGTGCCAGCAGCCTCTTTCCCGACAGGGTGAACACTGAAGCTTTCTTT,CASSLFPDRVNTEAFF